Listed here is a single T cell receptor (beta chain). What it binds is unknown. These data belong to a study of T cells in localized non-small cell lung cancer. General observations from the study: The study found T cell clonality highest in uninvolved adjacent lung, above tumor. Because only a single region of the tumor was sequenced, heterogeneity remains possible.

Method: immunoSEQ multiplex PCR; TCRdb's copy keeps in-frame clones and lacks some. Of 75,000 to 85,000 clones listed, around 81% are singletons. The CDR3 spans 18 residues. Per the germline V gene, CDR1 is LNHDA and CDR2 is SQIVND (reference sequence). V was shortened by 4 bases and J by 5 bases, with 27 bases between the two germline ends. Material: peripheral blood, obtained before any cancer treatment. The V and J genes are TRBV19 and TRBJ2-7; no firm D call. This TCR was recovered from a female donor older than 55 with stage I lung adenocarcinoma. The CDR3 sequence: CASSSRLADFDLRDEQYF. The CDR3 DNA sequence: TGTGCCAGTAGTAGCCGGCTCGCAGACTTCGATCTAAGGGACGAGCAGTACTTC.